The 30 T cell receptor beta chains below all came from one sample that was sequenced in a study of cytomegalovirus exposure and HLA in healthy donors. Researchers ran the PCR with 60 Vbeta and 13 Jbeta primers. The protocol was immunoSEQ multiplex PCR, while the TCRdb copy is restricted to in-frame clones and leaves out a portion. Here the sample spans under 200,000 clones, around 78% being singletons. Material: PBMCs. The receptor set was obtained from a woman aged 45-65 years in good health and CMV-seropositive.

The CDR3 is CASSDQGVGYEQYF. The CDR3 coding sequence is TGTGCCAGCAGTGACCAGGGGGTCGGCTACGAGCAGTACTTC. This chain joins TRBV2 and TRBJ2-7, with 7 bases matching TRBD1. The CDR3 spans 14 residues. CDR1 is SNHLY, CDR2 FYNNEI, per germline. Losses at the gene ends were 3 bases for V and 3 bases for J; bases not matched to a gene: 5.

V gene TRBV7-6 combines with J gene TRBJ1-4; 9 bases are shared with TRBD1. V dropped 5 bases and J dropped 3; count of bases not matched to a gene: 7. CDR1 and CDR2 (germline): SGHVS, FNYEAQ. The CDR3 has 16 residues. CDR3: CASSPYRGRPNEKLFF. The DNA for the CDR3 is TGTGCCAGCAGCCCATACAGGGGGCGACCTAATGAAAAACTGTTTTTT. The full variable domain, its missing parts supplied by reference TRBV7-6 and TRBJ1-4, is GAGVSQSPRYKVTKRGQDVALRCDPISGHVSLYWYRQALGQGPEFLTYFNYEAQQDKSGLPNDRFSAERPEGSISTLTIQRTEQRDSAMYRCASSPYRGRPNEKLFFGSGTQLSVL.

The chain joins TRBV5-6 to TRBJ1-1; no reliable D call. Germline CDR1 SGHDT, CDR2 YYEEEE. V lost 0 bases and J lost 3, with 12 bases in between. The CDR3 sequence is 15 residues long. The CDR3 region is CASSLASPADTEAFF. The CDR3 DNA reads TGTGCCAGCAGCTTGGCCTCCCCAGCGGACACTGAAGCTTTCTTT.

The rearrangement joins TRBV18 to TRBJ1-2; D not certain. Trimming took off 0 bases at V and 8 bases at J, with 16 bases between the two ends. This CDR3 comprises 15 residues. Germline CDR1 and CDR2: KGHSH and LQKENI. The CDR3 region is CASSPPDVRGLGYTF. The CDR3, as DNA: TGTGCCAGCTCACCACCCGATGTTCGCGGCTTGGGCTACACCTTC.

The chain recombines TRBV6-1 with TRBJ2-7; TRBD1 agrees at 10 bases. This CDR3 is built from 18 residues. Trimming cost V 1 base and J 3 bases; bases outside gene matches: 12. The V gene's germline CDR1 is MNHNS and CDR2 SASEGT. The DNA of the CDR3 is TGTGCCAGCAGTGAAGATGGACAGGGGGTAGGGAGGATCTACGAGCAGTACTTC. Translated, it gives CASSEDGQGVGRIYEQYF.

This clone was picked up one time. V usage is TRBV28 and J usage is TRBJ1-1; perhaps TRBD1 as D (5 bases). The V end was cut by 7 bases, the J end by 2 bases, with 11 bases between. The CDR3 spans 13 residues. Germline CDR1 and CDR2: MDHEN and SYDVKM. CDR3 protein: CASIVDRNTEAFF. The CDR3 DNA reads as TGTGCCAGCATCGTTGACAGAAACACTGAAGCTTTCTTT.

The chain joins TRBV7-6 to TRBJ2-1; 10 positions match TRBD2. The CDR3 totals 15 residues. The J segment lost 2 bases and the V segment lost 5 bases, leaving 3 bases of the junction unmatched. Germline loops: CDR1 SGHVS, CDR2 FNYEAQ. The CDR3 here is CASSPTSGTYNEQFF. CDR3 nucleotides: TGTGCCAGCAGCCCAACTAGCGGGACCTACAATGAGCAGTTCTTC.

This clone came up a few times. The rearrangement joins TRBV9 to TRBJ2-1; TRBD2 agrees at 9 bases. The ends lost 0 bases at V and 4 bases at J; junction bases unmatched: 8. The CDR3 is made up of 17 amino acids. Germline loops: CDR1 SGDLS, CDR2 YYNGEE. The CDR3 DNA sequence: TGTGCCAGCAGCGTAGCTGCGGGGGCGGGAGGGTACAATGAGCAGTTCTTC. Translation gives CASSVAAGAGGYNEQFF.

This clone has more than one count but fewer than ten. J is TRBJ2-2 and V is TRBV19, with 11 bases fitting TRBD1. The J segment lost 5 bases and the V segment lost 5 bases, leaving 4 bases of the junction unmatched. Germline V lookup: CDR1 LNHDA, CDR2 SQIVND (reference sequence). The CDR3 spans 15 residues. CDR3 protein: CASSPGTGGTGELFF. The CDR3 nucleotides read TGTGCCAGTAGTCCCGGGACAGGGGGAACCGGGGAGCTGTTTTTT.

V and J are TRBV28 and TRBJ1-1; no definite D call. V shed 4 bases and J shed 8 bases, with 11 bases lying between them. CDR3 length: 12 amino acids. The germline V gene encodes CDR1 MDHEN and CDR2 SYDVKM. The CDR3 region is CASSWGGTEAFF. The DNA for the CDR3 is TGTGCCAGCAGTTGGGGAGGAACAGAAGCTTTCTTT. The complete variable domain, with remaining parts taken from reference TRBV28 and TRBJ1-1, reads DVKVTQSSRYLVKRTGEKVFLECVQDMDHENMFWYRQDPGLGLRLIYFSYDVKMKEKGDIPEGYSVSREKKERFSLILESASTNQTSMYLCASSWGGTEAFFGQGTRLTVV.

The rearrangement uses TRBV5-1 and TRBJ2-1, with 12 nucleotides matching TRBD2. CDR1 SGHRS and CDR2 YFSETQ come from the germline V gene. This CDR3 contains 15 residues. The ends lost 5 bases at V and 8 bases at J; junction bases unmatched: 8. The CDR3 DNA follows: TGCGCCAGCAGTCCACTAGCGGGGGGTTCTTATGAGCAGTTCTTC. Translated: CASSPLAGGSYEQFF.

This clone was observed a few times. The CDR3 region has the DNA TGTGCCAGCAGCCGACGGGACAGTAATGAAAAACTGTTTTTT. Protein product: CASSRRDSNEKLFF. The J gene is TRBJ1-4, the V gene TRBV14; 7 bases fit TRBD1. Germline CDR1 reads SGHDN; CDR2 reads FVKESK. V was pared by 4 bases and J by 4 bases, with 3 bases of the junction left unmatched. The CDR3 contains 14 residues.

The chain links TRBV6-5 to TRBJ2-7; 14 positions match TRBD2. J was trimmed by 5 bases and V by 4 bases; bases with no gene match: 1. This CDR3 region has 14 residues. Germline-derived CDR1 and CDR2 are MNHEY and SVGAGI. The CDR3 DNA sequence: TGTGCCAGCAGTTTGGGACTAGCGGGAGACGAGCAGTACTTC. It encodes CASSLGLAGDEQYF.

DNA of the CDR3: TGTGCCAGCAGGTGGCGGGACAGTGCTGGGGCTTTCTTT. Residues: CASRWRDSAGAFF. The rearrangement joins TRBV6-1 to TRBJ1-1; 7 positions match TRBD1. CDR3 length: 13 residues. Germline V CDR1 and CDR2: MNHNS, SASEGT. With 6 bases clipped from V and 11 bases from J, the junction kept 12 bases outside the gene matches.

The chain joins TRBV28 to TRBJ1-2; D may be TRBD1 (6 bases). Germline values: CDR1 MDHEN, CDR2 SYDVKM. This CDR3 spans 12 amino acids. The ends were cut back, 2 bases at V and 10 bases at J, with 11 bases in the middle. The CDR3 coding sequence is TGTGCCAGCAGTTTAAGGACAGCCCACTACACCTTC. Translation: CASSLRTAHYTF.

The table lists this clone with a few counts. The chain couples TRBV7-9 to TRBJ2-3; D is possibly TRBD2 (6 bases). Germline CDR1 and CDR2: SEHNR and FQNEAQ (reference sequence). This CDR3 has 16 amino acids. V lost 7 bases and J lost 3, with 20 bases in between. CDR3 residues: CASTRWSAGMTDTQYF. Written as DNA, the CDR3 is TGTGCCAGCACCCGATGGTCCGCGGGAATGACAGATACGCAGTATTTT. Full variable domain (remainder filled in from reference TRBV7-9 and TRBJ2-3): DTGVSQNPRHKITKRGQNVTFRCDPISEHNRLYWYRQTLGQGPEFLTYFQNEAQLEKSRLLSDRFSAERPKGSFSTLEIQRTEQGDSAMYLCASTRWSAGMTDTQYFGPGTRLTVL.

The chain uses TRBV28 and TRBJ1-1; 7 nucleotides align to TRBD1. V gave up 8 bases and J gave up 4 bases; unmatched junction bases: 4. This CDR3 has 12 residues. CDR1 and CDR2 (germline): MDHEN, SYDVKM. As DNA, the CDR3 is TGTGCCAGCTTGACAGGGATCACTGAAGCTTTCTTT. Translating it yields CASLTGITEAFF.

The gene calls are TRBV2 and TRBJ2-7; D unresolved. V was pared by 5 bases and J by 2 bases, with 7 bases between. The CDR3 loop spans 12 amino acids. Per the germline V gene, CDR1 is SNHLY and CDR2 is FYNNEI. The CDR3 DNA reads TGTGCCAGCAGTACCCAGACCTACGAGCAGTACTTC. Protein product: CASSTQTYEQYF.

The J gene is TRBJ2-3, the V gene TRBV5-1; 9 bases agree with TRBD2. The germline V gene has CDR1 SGHRS and CDR2 YFSETQ. V lost 4 bases, J lost 0 bases, and 12 bases stayed unmatched. The CDR3 sequence is 18 residues long. The CDR3 DNA reads TGCGCCAGCAGCCCCAACCCTTCTAGCGGGGCTAGCACAGATACGCAGTATTTT. This encodes CASSPNPSSGASTDTQYF.

V is TRBV9 and J is TRBJ2-5, with TRBD1 matching 7 bases. V was clipped by 6 bases and J by 4 bases; unmatched bases: 12. The CDR3 is made up of 15 amino acids. The germline V gene encodes CDR1 SGDLS and CDR2 YYNGEE. CDR3 loop: CASTVQTGRGETQYF. The CDR3, as DNA: TGTGCCAGCACCGTCCAGACAGGGAGAGGAGAGACCCAGTACTTC.

This chain connects TRBV5-1 to TRBJ2-5; TRBD2 matches at 11 bases. The trim removed 3 bases at V and 5 bases at J, leaving 9 bases unmatched. The CDR3 runs 16 residues. Per the germline V gene, CDR1 is SGHRS and CDR2 is YFSETQ. DNA for the CDR3: TGCGCCAGCAGCTCCCTACTAGCGGGAGTAGGGGAGACCCAGTACTTC. This encodes CASSSLLAGVGETQYF.

A remark on this clone: The same CDR3 also results from other DNA sequences found in this sample. This chain links TRBV28 with TRBJ2-7; TRBD1 aligns across 7 bases. J gave up 2 bases and V 3 bases, and 4 bases lay outside the gene matches. Germline lookup yields CDR1 MDHEN and CDR2 SYDVKM. This CDR3 comprises 14 residues. The CDR3 DNA reads as TGTGCCAGCAGTTTGAGACAGGGTACCTACGAGCAGTACTTC. This encodes CASSLRQGTYEQYF.

The chain is built from TRBV7-2 and TRBJ2-7; 7 positions agree with TRBD2. This CDR3 region has 15 residues. Trimming took 2 bases from V and 3 from J; bases not matched to a gene: 7. Germline loops: CDR1 SGHTA, CDR2 FQGNSA. Written as DNA, the CDR3 is TGTGCCAGCAGCTTAAATGGCGGGACTAACTACGAGCAGTACTTC. Translation gives CASSLNGGTNYEQYF.

This rearrangement joins TRBV27 to TRBJ2-3; D call uncertain. Germline V gene lookup returns CDR1 MNHEY and CDR2 SMNVEV (reference sequence). The CDR3 has 13 residues. With 3 bases removed from V and 4 bases from J, the gap between germline ends came to 8 bases. CDR3 DNA: TGTGCCAGCAGTTTCCTCGGTCCAGATACGCAGTATTTT. It specifies CASSFLGPDTQYF.

The J gene is TRBJ2-1, the V gene TRBV7-2; TRBD2 aligns across 8 bases. V lost 5 bases, J lost 8 bases, and 14 bases stayed unmatched. The germline CDR1 and CDR2 sequences are SGHTA and FQGNSA. This CDR3 region has 16 residues. The CDR3: CASSRTSGGGSHEQFF. The DNA for the CDR3 is TGTGCCAGCAGCCGTACTAGCGGAGGAGGCAGCCATGAGCAGTTCTTC.

The V gene is TRBV11-3, the J gene TRBJ2-5, with 8 bases that match TRBD2. Trimming cost V 5 bases and J 7 bases; bases outside gene matches: 9. There are 14 residues in the CDR3. CDR1 is SGHNT and CDR2 is YENEEA in the germline V gene. The CDR3, as DNA: TGTGCCAGCAGCGGAAGGACTAGCCCCCGGACCCAGTACTTC. Amino acids: CASSGRTSPRTQYF.

The chain carries TRBV18 and TRBJ1-1, with D uncertain. The V end lost 2 bases, the J end lost 3 bases, and 7 bases lay between the germline ends. CDR1 and CDR2 from the germline V gene are KGHSH and LQKENI. This CDR3 spans 13 amino acids. DNA of the CDR3: TGTGCCAGCTCACCAGGACTGGACACTGAAGCTTTCTTT. Its protein is CASSPGLDTEAFF.

This chain connects TRBV7-9 to TRBJ1-3; D perhaps matches TRBD1 (5 bases). The germline V gene encodes CDR1 SEHNR and CDR2 FQNEAQ (reference sequence). V was shortened by 4 bases and J by 4 bases, with 14 bases between the two germline ends. The CDR3 extends over 15 amino acids. The CDR3 DNA follows: TGTGCCAGCAGCTCCCCGGGGGGTTCCGGAAACACCATATATTTT. This gives the protein CASSSPGGSGNTIYF.

This clone was seen a single time. The V and J genes are TRBV30 and TRBJ2-7; TRBD2 matches at 7 bases. CDR3 length: 13 residues. Germline CDR1 reads GTSNPN; CDR2 reads SVGIG (reference sequence). V was pared by 4 bases and J by 3 bases, with 6 bases of the junction left unmatched. In DNA form, the CDR3 reads TGTGCCTGGATTGGCGGGGGTCGCTACGAGCAGTACTTC. Translated: CAWIGGGRYEQYF.

This sequence joins TRBV18 and TRBJ1-1; no firm D call. Germline V gene lookup returns CDR1 KGHSH and CDR2 LQKENI. The germline V and J ends were trimmed by 3 bases and 0 bases, with 11 bases remaining between them. The CDR3 is made up of 15 amino acids. DNA of the CDR3: TGTGCCAGCTCACCCTCCCCCCAGGTGAACACTGAAGCTTTCTTT. Translating it yields CASSPSPQVNTEAFF. Full variable domain (remainder filled in from reference TRBV18 and TRBJ1-1): NAGVMQNPRHLVRRRGQEARLRCSPMKGHSHVYWYRQLPEEGLKFMVYLQKENIIDESGMPKERFSAEFPKEGPSILRIQQVVRGDSAAYFCASSPSPQVNTEAFFGQGTRLTVV.